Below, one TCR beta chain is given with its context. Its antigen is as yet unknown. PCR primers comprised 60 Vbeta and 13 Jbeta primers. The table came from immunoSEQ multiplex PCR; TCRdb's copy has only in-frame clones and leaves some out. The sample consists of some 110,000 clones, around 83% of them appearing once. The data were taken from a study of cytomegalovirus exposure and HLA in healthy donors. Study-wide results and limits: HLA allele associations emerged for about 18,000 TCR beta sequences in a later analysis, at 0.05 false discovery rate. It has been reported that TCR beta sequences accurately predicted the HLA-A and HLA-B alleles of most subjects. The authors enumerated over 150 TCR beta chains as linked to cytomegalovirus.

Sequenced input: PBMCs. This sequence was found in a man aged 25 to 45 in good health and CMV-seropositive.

The CDR3 loop reads CASRTPTGGSTEAFF. CDR3 DNA: TGTGCCAGCAGGACCCCAACAGGGGGCAGCACTGAAGCTTTCTTT. The chain joins TRBV6-5 to TRBJ1-1, with 9 bases lining up with TRBD1. The CDR3 loop spans 15 amino acids. V trimming: 6 bases; J trimming: 4 bases; junction bases outside the gene matches: 9. Germline lookup yields CDR1 MNHEY and CDR2 SVGAGI.